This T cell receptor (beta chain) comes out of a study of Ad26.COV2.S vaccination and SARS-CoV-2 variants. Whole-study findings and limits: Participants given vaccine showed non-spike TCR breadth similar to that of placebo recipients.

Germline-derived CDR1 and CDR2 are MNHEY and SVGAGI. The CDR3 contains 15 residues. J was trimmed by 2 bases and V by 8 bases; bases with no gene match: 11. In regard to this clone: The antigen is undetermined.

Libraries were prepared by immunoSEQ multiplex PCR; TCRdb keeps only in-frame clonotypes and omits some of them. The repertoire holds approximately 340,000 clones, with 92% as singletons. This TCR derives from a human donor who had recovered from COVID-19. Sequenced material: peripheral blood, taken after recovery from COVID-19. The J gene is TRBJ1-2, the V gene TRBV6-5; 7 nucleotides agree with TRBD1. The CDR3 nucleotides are TGTGCCAGCCGAGGAGGGGGACAGAGAAACTATGGCTACACCTTC. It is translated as CASRGGGQRNYGYTF.